Following are 32 T cell receptor beta chains from one sample sequenced in a study of shared clonotypes between healthy human individuals. Only in-frame clones appear in the TCRdb table, and some are missing; sequencing was by immunoSEQ multiplex PCR. The data contain about 470,000 clones, about four fifths of them singletons. The sample taken for sequencing was PBMCs. The receptors here all came from a middle-aged woman in good health. Some clones in this sample may be carry-over from other donors' samples.

As for this clone: Other DNA sequences in the same sample also yield this CDR3. V and J are TRBV28 and TRBJ2-6, with D perhaps matching TRBD1 or TRBD2 (5 bases each). The germline CDR1 and CDR2 sequences are MDHEN and SYDVKM. The CDR3 extends over 15 amino acids. Trimming took 2 bases from V and 4 from J, leaving 9 bases between them. CDR3 in DNA: TGTGCCAGCAGTTTACCAGGGACCGGGGCCAACGTCCTGACTTTC. It specifies CASSLPGTGANVLTF.

This chain joins TRBV4-3 and TRBJ1-4, with a possible D match to TRBD1 (5 bases). CDR3 length: 17 residues. V was clipped by 0 bases and J by 2 bases, with 13 bases between them. Germline CDR1 and CDR2: LGHNA and YSLEER. The CDR3 coding sequence is TGCGCCAGCAGCCAAGATTGGGGGTTTACGACTAATGAAAAACTGTTTTTT. Its protein product is CASSQDWGFTTNEKLFF.

This clone was counted only a few times. This chain joins TRBV5-1 and TRBJ2-5; D remains ambiguous. The length of the CDR3 is 12 residues. The V end was cut by 0 bases, the J end by 4 bases, with 4 bases between. Germline V gene sequence: CDR1 SGHRS, CDR2 YFSETQ. This CDR3 reads CASSLETETQYF. As DNA, the CDR3 is TGCGCCAGCAGCTTGGAGACAGAGACCCAGTACTTC. The full variable domain, with the rest looked up from reference TRBV5-1 and TRBJ2-5, is KAGVTQTPRYLIKTRGQQVTLSCSPISGHRSVSWYQQTPGQGLQFLFEYFSETQRNKGNFPGRFSGRQFSNSRSEMNVSTLELGDSALYLCASSLETETQYFGPGTRLLVL.

CDR3 DNA sequence: TGTGCCAGCAGACCTGGGACCCCGAGTAACTATGGCTACACCTTC. This sequence encodes CASRPGTPSNYGYTF. The chain joins TRBV28 to TRBJ1-2; TRBD1 is a possible D gene (5 bases). V was trimmed by 6 bases and J by 1 base, leaving 15 bases between them. This CDR3 has 15 residues. The germline V gene encodes CDR1 MDHEN and CDR2 SYDVKM.

CDR3 region: CASSSGANTGELFF. Written as DNA, the CDR3 is TGTGCCAGCAGCTCAGGGGCGAACACCGGGGAGCTGTTTTTT. The genes are TRBV19 and TRBJ2-2; D possibly corresponds to TRBD1 (6 bases). Germline CDR1 LNHDA, CDR2 SQIVND (reference sequence). V was shortened by 9 bases and J by 0 bases, with 11 bases between the two germline ends. This CDR3 comprises 14 residues.

Only a few counts were recorded for this clone. The CDR3 loop is CASSVRGQGISYEQYF. CDR3 nucleotide sequence: TGTGCCAGCAGTGTTAGAGGACAGGGGATTTCCTACGAGCAGTACTTC. The chain combines TRBV25-1 with TRBJ2-7; 9 nucleotides line up with TRBD1. Germline V CDR1 and CDR2: MGHDK, SYGVNS. The V gene end was trimmed by 4 bases and the J gene end by 1 base; junction bases not matched to a gene: 8. The CDR3 covers 16 residues.

Only one count was recorded for this clone. The chain employs TRBV29-1 and TRBJ2-7; 9 bases match TRBD1. Germline CDR1 is SQVTM and CDR2 is ANQGSEA. CDR3 size: 14 residues. With V trimmed by 4 bases and J by 3 bases, 7 bases remained unmatched. CDR3 in amino acids: CSVGAGTGNYEQYF. The DNA for the CDR3 is TGCAGCGTTGGGGCGGGGACAGGGAACTACGAGCAGTACTTC.

The chain has TRBV7-6 and TRBJ2-7; the D gene is possibly TRBD2 (5 bases). There are 12 residues in the CDR3. Germline V CDR1 and CDR2: SGHVS, FNYEAQ. Trimming cost V 2 bases and J 6 bases, with 8 bases left between them. The CDR3 here is CASSLQAGEQYF. The CDR3, as DNA: TGTGCCAGCAGCTTACAGGCGGGCGAGCAGTACTTC.

Here the CDR3 reads CASSLLGLAGVSDTQYF. In nucleotides, the CDR3 is TGTGCCAGCAGCTTGTTGGGACTAGCGGGAGTTTCAGATACGCAGTATTTT. The chain uses TRBV5-8 and TRBJ2-3; TRBD2 aligns across 14 bases. The CDR3 runs to 17 residues. The V and J ends lost 1 base and 4 bases, in that order; junction bases with no gene match: 5. Germline V gene lookup returns CDR1 SGHTS and CDR2 YDEGEE.

This chain connects TRBV11-2 to TRBJ1-1; TRBD1 might be the D (5 bases). V gave up 5 bases and J gave up 5 bases, with 15 bases separating them. CDR1 is SGHAT and CDR2 is FQNNGV in the germline V gene. This CDR3 contains 14 residues. The CDR3: CASSPGDRETEAFF. The CDR3 DNA sequence: TGTGCCAGCAGCCCGGGGGATAGAGAGACTGAAGCTTTCTTT.

The rearrangement links TRBV18 to TRBJ1-5, with no clear D. CDR3 length equals 15 residues. From germline, CDR1 is KGHSH and CDR2 LQKENI. Deletions cut 6 bases from V and 3 bases from J, with 15 bases between. In DNA form, the CDR3 reads TGTGCCAGCTCCGCAGGCGCCAGCGACAATCAGCCCCAGCATTTT. Amino acid sequence: CASSAGASDNQPQHF.

V is TRBV18 and J is TRBJ1-1; 8 positions agree with TRBD1. CDR1 is KGHSH and CDR2 is LQKENI in the germline V gene. The CDR3 covers 15 residues. After removal of 1 base from V and 6 bases from J, the junction contained 7 bases not matched to a gene. As DNA, the CDR3 is TGTGCCAGCTCACCACAGCTACAGGGGGACTCTGAAGCTTTCTTT. Encoded protein: CASSPQLQGDSEAFF.

The gene calls are TRBV14 and TRBJ2-3; 13 bases map to TRBD2. This CDR3 is built from 16 residues. Germline loops: CDR1 SGHDN, CDR2 FVKESK. Losses at the gene ends were 2 bases for V and 4 bases for J; bases not matched to a gene: 3. The CDR3 sequence is CASSQNGLAGADTQYF. The CDR3 DNA is TGTGCCAGCAGCCAAAACGGACTAGCGGGAGCAGATACGCAGTATTTT.

This clone was recorded a few times. The V gene is TRBV27, the J gene TRBJ1-4, with 9 bases that match TRBD1. The CDR3 sequence is 18 residues long. With 4 bases clipped from V and 7 bases from J, the junction kept 16 bases outside the gene matches. Germline V CDR1 and CDR2: MNHEY, SMNVEV (reference sequence). The CDR3, as DNA: TGTGCCAGCAGTTATCGACATAGCCAGGACAGGGGATCTGAAAAACTGTTTTTT. It codes for CASSYRHSQDRGSEKLFF. Together with reference TRBV27 and TRBJ1-4, the CDR3 gives the full variable domain: EAQVTQNPRYLITVTGKKLTVTCSQNMNHEYMSWYRQDPGLGLRQIYYSMNVEVTDKGDVPEGYKVSRKEKRNFPLILESPSPNQTSLYFCASSYRHSQDRGSEKLFFGSGTQLSVL.

This clone was seen only once. This chain links TRBV2 with TRBJ2-1; D is possibly TRBD1 (6 bases). This CDR3 comprises 15 residues. The V gene's germline CDR1 is SNHLY and CDR2 FYNNEI. V was pared by 1 base and J by 3 bases, with 10 bases between. The CDR3 spells CASSEVEGVYNEQFF. The DNA of the CDR3 is TGTGCCAGCAGTGAAGTTGAGGGGGTCTACAATGAGCAGTTCTTC.

This chain links TRBV7-8 with TRBJ1-5; possible D gene TRBD1, 5 bases. CDR1 SGHVS and CDR2 FQNEAQ come from the germline V gene. V lost 6 bases and J 3 bases, leaving 12 bases between the germline ends. The CDR3 is 14 amino acids. In DNA form, the CDR3 reads TGTGCCAGCAGACCCGACAGTCTCAATCAGCCCCAGCATTTT. As protein: CASRPDSLNQPQHF. Drawing the rest from reference TRBV7-8 and TRBJ1-5, the complete variable domain is GAGVSQSPRYKVAKRGQDVALRCDPISGHVSLFWYQQALGQGPEFLTYFQNEAQLDKSGLPSDRFFAERPEGSVSTLKIQRTQQEDSAVYLCASRPDSLNQPQHFGDGTRLSIL.

This chain uses TRBV7-8 with TRBJ1-1; tentative D call: TRBD1 (6 bases). In germline, CDR1 is SGHVS, CDR2 FQNEAQ. The CDR3 runs 11 residues. Trimming removed 5 bases from V and 6 bases from J, with 7 bases in between. The CDR3 sequence is CASSKGAEAFF. CDR3 nucleotide sequence: TGTGCCAGCAGCAAGGGGGCTGAAGCTTTCTTT. The whole variable domain, remainder taken from reference TRBV7-8 and TRBJ1-1, is GAGVSQSPRYKVAKRGQDVALRCDPISGHVSLFWYQQALGQGPEFLTYFQNEAQLDKSGLPSDRFFAERPEGSVSTLKIQRTQQEDSAVYLCASSKGAEAFFGQGTRLTVV.

The chain is built from TRBV7-3 and TRBJ2-1; 9 nucleotides agree with TRBD2. Germline V gives CDR1 SGHTA, CDR2 FQGTGA. This CDR3 has 15 residues. The ends lost 5 bases at V and 9 bases at J; junction bases unmatched: 11. CDR3: CASSPQSGRFGEQFF. CDR3 coding DNA: TGTGCCAGCAGCCCCCAGAGCGGGAGGTTCGGTGAGCAGTTCTTC.

The V call is TRBV2, the J call TRBJ2-5, with D possibly TRBD2 on 5 matching bases. This CDR3 comprises 16 residues. V was clipped by 6 bases and J by 1 base, with 18 bases between them. Germline CDR1 SNHLY, CDR2 FYNNEI. This CDR3 is CASSRSIGRAQETQYF. CDR3 bases: TGTGCCAGCAGCCGAAGCATCGGGCGGGCCCAAGAGACCCAGTACTTC.

On this clone: This may arise from a read error, as a much more abundant clone is one base away. The chain couples TRBV30 to TRBJ2-6; possibly TRBD1 for D (5 bases). Germline CDR1 reads GTSNPN; CDR2 reads SVGIG (reference sequence). CDR3 length: 12 amino acids. CDR3 in amino acids: CAWNPGANALTF. The CDR3 DNA sequence: TGTGCCTGGAATCCTGGGGCCAACGCCCTGACTTTC. Combining the CDR3 with reference TRBV30 and TRBJ2-6 gives the whole variable domain SQTIHQWPATLVQPVGSPLSLECTVEGTSNPNLYWYRQAAGRGLQLLFYSVGIGQISSEVPQNLSASRPQDRQFILSSKKLLLSDSGFYLCAWNPGANALTFGAGSRLTVL.

The gene calls are TRBV29-1 and TRBJ2-7; D is possibly TRBD1 (6 bases). Germline lookup yields CDR1 SQVTM and CDR2 ANQGSEA. Deletions cut 0 bases from V and 6 bases from J, with 12 bases between. This CDR3 spans 13 amino acids. The CDR3 protein is CSVEDQTGSEQYF. CDR3 bases: TGCAGCGTTGAAGATCAAACAGGGAGCGAGCAGTACTTC.

Written as DNA, the CDR3 is TGTGCCAGCAGCCGAGTGGGGCTAGCGGGAGGGACTAGTGGTACGCAGTATTTT. Translation: CASSRVGLAGGTSGTQYF. The chain carries TRBV9 and TRBJ2-3; 12 bases fit TRBD2. The CDR3 spans 18 residues. Trimming removed 4 bases from V and 8 bases from J; junction bases left unmatched: 17. The germline gives CDR1 SGDLS, CDR2 YYNGEE.

The chain is built from TRBV19 and TRBJ1-2; D remains ambiguous. CDR3 size: 16 residues. The germline V gene has CDR1 LNHDA and CDR2 SQIVND (reference sequence). Trimming took 3 bases from V and 1 from J, leaving 15 bases between them. CDR3 nucleotides: TGTGCCAGTAGTATTATTCGGGCAGTGGATAACTATGGCTACACCTTC. Translation: CASSIIRAVDNYGYTF.

The chain links TRBV28 to TRBJ1-1; tentative D call: TRBD1 (5 bases). Trimming cost V 6 bases and J 4 bases, with 12 bases left between them. Looked up from germline, CDR1 is MDHEN and CDR2 is SYDVKM. This CDR3 is 13 amino acids long. As DNA, the CDR3 is TGTGCCAGCAGCCCCGGTGGGGCCACTGAAGCTTTCTTT. Encoded protein: CASSPGGATEAFF.

The chain's CDR3 is CATSRGTLAGANEQFF. CDR3 nucleotides: TGTGCCACCAGCAGGGGGACGCTAGCGGGGGCTAATGAGCAGTTCTTC. The rearrangement joins TRBV15 to TRBJ2-1; the match to TRBD2 covers 10 bases. J gave up 7 bases and V 3 bases, and 9 bases lay outside the gene matches. This CDR3 region has 16 residues. CDR1 and CDR2 (germline): LNHNV, YYDKDF (reference sequence).

The V call is TRBV5-1, the J call TRBJ2-2; the match to TRBD1 covers 8 bases. Per germline, CDR1 SGHRS and CDR2 YFSETQ. Unmatched junction bases numbered 10, after V lost 6 bases and J lost 3 bases. The CDR3 has 16 residues. The CDR3 nucleotides read TGCGCCAGCACCCCCCCCGGGACAGGACACACCGGGGAGCTGTTTTTT. This codes for CASTPPGTGHTGELFF.

This clone was seen at least ten times. The chain carries TRBV27 and TRBJ2-1; the match to TRBD2 covers 9 bases. The CDR3 covers 17 residues. With V trimmed by 2 bases and J by 3 bases, 8 bases remained unmatched. From germline, CDR1 is MNHEY and CDR2 SMNVEV (reference sequence). CDR3 in DNA: TGTGCCAGCAGTTTAGCTAGCGGGGCCTCAATCTACAATGAGCAGTTCTTC. This encodes CASSLASGASIYNEQFF.

The chain links TRBV9 to TRBJ2-5; 9 nucleotides align to TRBD2. The germline V gene encodes CDR1 SGDLS and CDR2 YYNGEE. The CDR3 loop spans 15 amino acids. V lost 0 bases, J lost 5 bases, and 5 bases stayed unmatched. The CDR3 spells CASSVGLAGVETQYF. CDR3 nucleotides: TGTGCCAGCAGCGTAGGGTTAGCGGGAGTGGAGACCCAGTACTTC.

A few counts support this clone. This chain connects TRBV27 to TRBJ1-5, with D unclear. CDR1 is MNHEY and CDR2 is SMNVEV in the germline V gene (reference sequence). This CDR3 is 15 amino acids long. V was pared by 1 base and J by 1 base, with 8 bases between. CDR3 amino acids: CASSLFGSSNQPQHF. The DNA of the CDR3 is TGTGCCAGCAGTTTATTTGGGTCCAGCAATCAGCCCCAGCATTTT.

The rearrangement joins TRBV27 to TRBJ1-3; the match to TRBD1 covers 9 bases. In germline, CDR1 is MNHEY, CDR2 SMNVEV (reference sequence). V was pared by 3 bases and J by 4 bases, with 4 bases of the junction left unmatched. The CDR3 totals 15 residues. The CDR3 region is CASSLGQGLGNTIYF. The CDR3, as DNA: TGTGCCAGCAGTTTGGGACAGGGCCTCGGAAACACCATATATTTT.

The chain joins TRBV6-6 to TRBJ1-1, with D hard to call. Trimming removed 5 bases at V and 1 base at J, with 14 bases between. CDR1 and CDR2 from the germline V gene are MNHNY and SVGAGI (reference sequence). CDR3 length equals 15 residues. In DNA, the CDR3 is TGTGCCAGCAGTGATGTGGCAGGAAGGAACACTGAAGCTTTCTTT. Its protein is CASSDVAGRNTEAFF.

The J gene is TRBJ2-6, the V gene TRBV30; no reliable D call. The germline V and J ends were trimmed by 2 bases and 2 bases, with 10 bases remaining between them. Per the germline V gene, CDR1 is GTSNPN and CDR2 is SVGIG (reference sequence). CDR3 length: 15 residues. This chain's CDR3 is CAWSPTLAGANVLTF. The CDR3 DNA reads as TGTGCCTGGAGTCCGACCTTGGCTGGGGCCAACGTCCTGACTTTC.